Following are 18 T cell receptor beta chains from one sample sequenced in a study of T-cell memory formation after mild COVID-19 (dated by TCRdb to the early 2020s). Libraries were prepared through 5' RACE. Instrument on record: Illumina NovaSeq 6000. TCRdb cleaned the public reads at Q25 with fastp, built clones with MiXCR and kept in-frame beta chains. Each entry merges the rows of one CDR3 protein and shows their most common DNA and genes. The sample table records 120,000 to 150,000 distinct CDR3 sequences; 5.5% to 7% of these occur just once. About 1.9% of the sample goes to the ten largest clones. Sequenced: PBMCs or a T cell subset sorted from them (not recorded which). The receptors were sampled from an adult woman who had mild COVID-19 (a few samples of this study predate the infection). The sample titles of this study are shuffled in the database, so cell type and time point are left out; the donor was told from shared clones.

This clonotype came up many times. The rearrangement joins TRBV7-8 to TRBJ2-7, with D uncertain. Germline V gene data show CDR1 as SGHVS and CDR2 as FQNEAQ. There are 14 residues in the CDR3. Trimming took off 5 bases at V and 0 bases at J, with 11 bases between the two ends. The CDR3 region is CASSPGRSSYEQYF. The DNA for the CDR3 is TGTGCCAGCAGCCCCGGACGGAGCTCCTACGAGCAGTACTTC. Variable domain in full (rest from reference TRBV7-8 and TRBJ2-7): GAGVSQSPRYKVAKRGQDVALRCDPISGHVSLFWYQQALGQGPEFLTYFQNEAQLDKSGLPSDRFFAERPEGSVSTLKIQRTQQEDSAVYLCASSPGRSSYEQYFGPGTRLTVT.

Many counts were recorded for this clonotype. Here the CDR3 DNA reads TGTGCCAGCAGCTCCAGGACCTCACCCCTCCACTTT. It is translated as CASSSRTSPLHF. V usage is TRBV7-8 and J usage is TRBJ1-6; the D is unclear. From germline, CDR1 is SGHVS and CDR2 FQNEAQ. The CDR3 contains 12 residues. The V gene lost 4 bases and the J gene lost 10 bases, with 8 bases spanning the gap.

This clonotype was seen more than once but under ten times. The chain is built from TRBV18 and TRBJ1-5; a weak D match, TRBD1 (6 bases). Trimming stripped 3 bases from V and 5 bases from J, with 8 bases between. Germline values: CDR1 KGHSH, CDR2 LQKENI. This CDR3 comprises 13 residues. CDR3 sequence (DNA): TGTGCCAGCTCACCGTCAGGGGATCAGCCCCAGCATTTT. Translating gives CASSPSGDQPQHF.

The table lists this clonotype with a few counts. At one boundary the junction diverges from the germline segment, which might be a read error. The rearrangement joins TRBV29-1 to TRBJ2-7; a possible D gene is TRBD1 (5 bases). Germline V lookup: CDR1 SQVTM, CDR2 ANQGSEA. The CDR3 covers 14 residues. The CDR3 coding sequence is TGCAGCGCCACCCGGCAGGGTAGCTCCTATGAGCAGTACTTC. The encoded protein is CSATRQGSSYEQYF.

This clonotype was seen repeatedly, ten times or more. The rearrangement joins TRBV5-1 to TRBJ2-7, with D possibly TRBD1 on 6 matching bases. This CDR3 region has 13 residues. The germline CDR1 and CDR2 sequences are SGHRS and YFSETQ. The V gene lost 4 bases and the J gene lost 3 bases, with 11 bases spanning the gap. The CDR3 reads CASSGLGGYEQYF. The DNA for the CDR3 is TGCGCCAGCAGCGGTCTAGGGGGCTACGAGCAGTACTTC.

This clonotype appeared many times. The CDR3 DNA sequence: TGCGCCAGCAGAACCTCCGGGACAGGATACAATGAGCAGTTCTTC. Translated: CASRTSGTGYNEQFF. The rearrangement uses TRBV5-1 and TRBJ2-1, with 8 positions matching TRBD1. The germline V gene encodes CDR1 SGHRS and CDR2 YFSETQ. The CDR3 has 15 amino acids. J was trimmed by 4 bases and V by 5 bases; bases with no gene match: 8. Together with reference TRBV5-1 and TRBJ2-1, the CDR3 gives the full variable domain: KAGVTQTPRYLIKTRGQQVTLSCSPISGHRSVSWYQQTPGQGLQFLFEYFSETQRNKGNFPGRFSGRQFSNSRSEMNVSTLELGDSALYLCASRTSGTGYNEQFFGPGTRLTVL.

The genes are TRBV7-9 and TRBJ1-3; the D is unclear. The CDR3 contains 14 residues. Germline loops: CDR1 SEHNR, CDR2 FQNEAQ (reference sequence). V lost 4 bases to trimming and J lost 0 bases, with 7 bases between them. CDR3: CASSSPHSGNTIYF. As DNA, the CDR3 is TGTGCCAGCAGCTCGCCCCACTCTGGAAACACCATATATTTT. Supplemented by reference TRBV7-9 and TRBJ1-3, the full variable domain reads DTGVSQNPRHKITKRGQNVTFRCDPISEHNRLYWYRQTLGQGPEFLTYFQNEAQLEKSRLLSDRFSAERPKGSFSTLEIQRTEQGDSAMYLCASSSPHSGNTIYFGEGSWLTVV.

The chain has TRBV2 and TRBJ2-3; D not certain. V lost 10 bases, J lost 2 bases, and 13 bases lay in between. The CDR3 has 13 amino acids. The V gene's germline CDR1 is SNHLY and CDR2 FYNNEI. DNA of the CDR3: TGTGCCATATCAAGGGATGTCACAGATACGCAGTATTTT. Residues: CAISRDVTDTQYF.

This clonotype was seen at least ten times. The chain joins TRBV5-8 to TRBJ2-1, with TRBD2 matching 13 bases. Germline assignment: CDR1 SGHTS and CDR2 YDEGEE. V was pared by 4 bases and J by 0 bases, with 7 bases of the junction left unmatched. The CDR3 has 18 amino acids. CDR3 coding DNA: TGTGCCAGCAGCCGGGGACTAGCGGGACTGATCTCCTACAATGAGCAGTTCTTC. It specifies CASSRGLAGLISYNEQFF. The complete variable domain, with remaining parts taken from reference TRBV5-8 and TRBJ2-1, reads EAGVTQSPTHLIKTRGQQATLRCSPISGHTSVYWYQQALGLGLQFLLWYDEGEERNRGNFPPRFSGRQFPNYSSELNVNALELEDSALYLCASSRGLAGLISYNEQFFGPGTRLTVL.

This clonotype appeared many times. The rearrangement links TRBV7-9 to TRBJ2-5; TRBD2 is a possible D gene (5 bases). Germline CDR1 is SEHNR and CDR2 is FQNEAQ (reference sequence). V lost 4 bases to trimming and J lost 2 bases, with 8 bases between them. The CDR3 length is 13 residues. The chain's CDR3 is CASSYGVQETQYF. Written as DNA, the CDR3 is TGTGCCAGCAGCTACGGGGTGCAAGAGACCCAGTACTTC.

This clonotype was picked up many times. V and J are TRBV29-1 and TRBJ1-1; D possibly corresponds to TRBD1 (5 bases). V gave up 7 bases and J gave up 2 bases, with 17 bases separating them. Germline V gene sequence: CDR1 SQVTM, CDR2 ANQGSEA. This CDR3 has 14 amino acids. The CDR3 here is CSAPLVGGNTEAFF. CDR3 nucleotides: TGCAGCGCACCCCTTGTGGGGGGTAACACTGAAGCTTTCTTT.

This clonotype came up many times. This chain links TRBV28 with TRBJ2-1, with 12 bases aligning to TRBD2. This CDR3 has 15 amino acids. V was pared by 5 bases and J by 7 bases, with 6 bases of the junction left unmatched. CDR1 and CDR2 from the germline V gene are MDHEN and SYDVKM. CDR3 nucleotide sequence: TGTGCCAGCAGTCCTGGGACTAGCGGGCGGAATGAGCAGTTCTTC. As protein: CASSPGTSGRNEQFF.

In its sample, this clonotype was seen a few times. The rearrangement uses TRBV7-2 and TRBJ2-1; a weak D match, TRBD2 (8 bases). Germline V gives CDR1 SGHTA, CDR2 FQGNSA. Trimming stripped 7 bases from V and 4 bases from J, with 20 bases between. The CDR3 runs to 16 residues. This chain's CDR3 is CASTQRGQGVYNEQFF. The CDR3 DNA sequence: TGTGCCAGCACCCAGCGGGGGCAGGGGGTTTACAATGAGCAGTTCTTC.

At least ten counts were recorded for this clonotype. The CDR3 spells CASSLVGPITSFDGDEQFF. CDR3 nucleotides: TGTGCCAGCAGCTTAGTAGGCCCAATCACTAGCTTTGACGGCGATGAGCAGTTCTTC. This chain connects TRBV7-2 to TRBJ2-1, with D possibly being TRBD2 (6 bases). V gave up 1 base and J gave up 8 bases, with 27 bases separating them. Germline-derived CDR1 and CDR2 are SGHTA and FQGNSA. The CDR3 has 19 residues.

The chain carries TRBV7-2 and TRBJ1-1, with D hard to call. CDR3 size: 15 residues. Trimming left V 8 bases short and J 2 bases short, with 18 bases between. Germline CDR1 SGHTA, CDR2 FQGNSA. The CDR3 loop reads CASSPRLTRNTEAFF. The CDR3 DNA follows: TGTGCCAGCTCCCCCCGCCTTACACGCAACACTGAAGCTTTCTTT.

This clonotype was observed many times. CDR3 residues: CSAGRGQGGTEAFF. In DNA, the CDR3 is TGCAGTGCTGGGCGGGGTCAGGGGGGTACTGAAGCTTTCTTT. The rearrangement uses TRBV20-1 and TRBJ1-1, with 7 bases lining up with TRBD1. V was clipped by 5 bases and J by 5 bases; unmatched bases: 11. The CDR3 consists of 14 residues. Germline V gives CDR1 DFQATT, CDR2 SNEGSKA (reference sequence).

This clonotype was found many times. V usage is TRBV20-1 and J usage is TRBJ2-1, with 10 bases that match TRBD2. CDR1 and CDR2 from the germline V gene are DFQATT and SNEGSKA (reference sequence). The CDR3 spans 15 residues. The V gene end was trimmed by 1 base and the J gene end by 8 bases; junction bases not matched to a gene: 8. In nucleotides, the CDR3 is TGCAGTGCTAGAGTGAGTAGCGGGAGGTTGGATGAGCAGTTCTTC. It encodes CSARVSSGRLDEQFF.

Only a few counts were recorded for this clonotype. CDR3 in DNA: TGTGCCAGCTCACCACAACCGGGACGGAACACGAACACTGAAGCTTTCTTT. Its translation: CASSPQPGRNTNTEAFF. The chain couples TRBV18 to TRBJ1-1; tentative D call: TRBD1 (5 bases). V lost 1 base and J lost 1, with 16 bases in between. Germline CDR1 and CDR2: KGHSH and LQKENI. This CDR3 contains 17 residues.